What follows are 10 T cell receptor beta chains derived from one specimen sequenced in a study of cytomegalovirus exposure and HLA in healthy donors. PCR primers comprised 60 Vbeta and 13 Jbeta primers. Here immunoSEQ multiplex PCR was the method, and the copy in TCRdb shows in-frame clones only, minus some. This table holds some 120,000 clones, about 78% found once. Specimen: PBMCs. Receptors originate from a man between 25 and 39 years old in good health and CMV-seronegative.

The CDR3 DNA is TGCGCCAGCAGCTGGTCAGACAGGGGCTCGCCTCAGTACTTC. This gives the protein CASSWSDRGSPQYF. This sequence joins TRBV5-1 and TRBJ2-7, with TRBD1 identical over 8 bases. J lost 10 bases, V lost 3 bases, and 12 bases had no gene match. This CDR3 is 14 amino acids long. Germline loops: CDR1 SGHRS, CDR2 YFSETQ.

The J gene is TRBJ1-1, the V gene TRBV28; TRBD1 matches 12 bases. The CDR3 extends over 15 amino acids. Germline values: CDR1 MDHEN, CDR2 SYDVKM. V gave up 3 bases and J gave up 6 bases; unmatched junction bases: 5. The CDR3: CASSFPGQGASEAFF. CDR3 nucleotides: TGTGCCAGCAGTTTCCCGGGACAGGGGGCATCTGAAGCTTTCTTT.

This sequence joins TRBV5-4 and TRBJ1-2; D is perhaps TRBD1 (6 bases). This CDR3 is built from 15 residues. CDR1 is SGHNT, CDR2 YYREEE, per germline (reference sequence). Trimming left V 0 bases short and J 3 bases short, with 12 bases between. The chain's CDR3 is CASSLASQGDYGYTF. CDR3 bases: TGTGCCAGCAGCTTGGCCTCACAGGGCGACTATGGCTACACCTTC.

The chain links TRBV12-5 to TRBJ2-5; D is perhaps TRBD1 (6 bases). V lost 2 bases and J 0 bases, leaving 22 bases between the germline ends. The germline gives CDR1 LGHNT, CDR2 FRNRAP. The CDR3 spans 19 residues. The CDR3: CASGLSTKDSLEYQETQYF. The CDR3 DNA reads TGTGCTAGTGGTTTGTCCACCAAGGACAGTCTAGAATACCAAGAGACCCAGTACTTC.

This clone turned up a few times. The CDR3, as DNA: TGTGCCACCAGCAGAGACCGAGCGGGGGGCACAGATACGCAGTATTTT. Amino acids: CATSRDRAGGTDTQYF. The chain links TRBV15 to TRBJ2-3, with TRBD2 identical over 8 bases. Germline loops: CDR1 LNHNV, CDR2 YYDKDF (reference sequence). The CDR3 contains 16 residues. The J segment lost 1 base and the V segment lost 0 bases, leaving 3 bases of the junction unmatched.

The chain has TRBV27 and TRBJ2-4, with D maybe TRBD2 (5 bases). With 3 bases removed from V and 9 bases from J, the gap between germline ends came to 12 bases. The CDR3 is 13 residues long. Germline values: CDR1 MNHEY, CDR2 SMNVEV (reference sequence). DNA of the CDR3: TGTGCCAGCAGTTTTGGAGGTTTTGGCATTCAGTACTTC. Its protein is CASSFGGFGIQYF.

This chain joins TRBV5-1 and TRBJ2-7, with D possibly matching TRBD1 (6 bases). CDR3 length: 14 residues. Germline CDR1 reads SGHRS; CDR2 reads YFSETQ. The V end lost 2 bases, the J end lost 5 bases, and 14 bases lay between the germline ends. The CDR3 DNA is TGCGCCAGCAGCTTATCCGGGACATTGGACGAGCAGTACTTC. It is translated as CASSLSGTLDEQYF.

The chain carries TRBV5-6 and TRBJ2-3, with D perhaps TRBD2 (5 bases). Trimming shortened V by 0 bases and J by 6 bases, and 11 bases separated the two germline ends. The germline V gene encodes CDR1 SGHDT and CDR2 YYEEEE. The CDR3 spans 14 residues. The CDR3 is CASSLGPPGDTQYF. The CDR3, as DNA: TGTGCCAGCAGCTTGGGGCCACCGGGGGATACGCAGTATTTT.

CDR3 sequence reads: CASSDSEGAGKGYTF. Here the CDR3 DNA reads TGTGCCAGCAGTGACTCAGAGGGCGCGGGTAAAGGCTACACCTTC. V and J are TRBV6-4 and TRBJ1-2; D remains ambiguous. The CDR3 length is 15 residues. In germline, CDR1 is MRHNA, CDR2 SNTAGT. Trimming removed 0 bases at V and 8 bases at J, with 16 bases between.

There are a few counts of this clone. The rearrangement links TRBV2 to TRBJ2-7; possible D gene TRBD1, 6 bases. V was shortened by 4 bases and J by 3 bases, with 10 bases between the two germline ends. The CDR3 is 13 amino acids. The germline V gene encodes CDR1 SNHLY and CDR2 FYNNEI. The CDR3: CASSVQGYYEQYF. The DNA of the CDR3 is TGTGCCAGCAGTGTTCAGGGGTACTACGAGCAGTACTTC.